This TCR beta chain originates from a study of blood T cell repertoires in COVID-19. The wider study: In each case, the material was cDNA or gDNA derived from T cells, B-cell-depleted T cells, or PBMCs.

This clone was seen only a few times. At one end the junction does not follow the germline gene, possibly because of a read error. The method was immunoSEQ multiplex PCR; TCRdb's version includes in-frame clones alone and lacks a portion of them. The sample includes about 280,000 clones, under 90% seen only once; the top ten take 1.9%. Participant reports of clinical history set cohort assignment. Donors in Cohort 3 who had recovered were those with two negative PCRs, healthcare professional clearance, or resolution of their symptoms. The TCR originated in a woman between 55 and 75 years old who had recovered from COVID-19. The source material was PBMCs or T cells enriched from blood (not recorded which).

The CDR3 DNA follows: TGTGCCAGCTCCGGACAGGGAAGGTTCGCCTTC. Translating gives CASSGQGRFAF. The chain has TRBV6-5 and TRBJ1-2; 8 bases map to TRBD1. This CDR3 spans 11 amino acids. In germline, CDR1 is MNHEY, CDR2 SVGAGI.